This T cell receptor (beta chain) was captured in a study of cytomegalovirus exposure and HLA in healthy donors. Whole-study results and caveats: High specificity and sensitivity for cytomegalovirus status were reported for the classifier. Most TCR sequences were uncommon, yet certain public TCRs appeared in many donors.

Produced via immunoSEQ multiplex PCR; TCRdb's table is partial and in-frame only. The sample contains approximately 230,000 clones, 87% of which appear only once. Points on this clone: The antigen remains undetermined.

This CDR3 contains 15 residues. V lost 2 bases and J lost 3, with 14 bases in between. Per the germline V gene, CDR1 is LNHNV and CDR2 is YYDKDF (reference sequence). J is TRBJ2-7 and V is TRBV15; D is uncertain. The specimen sequenced was PBMCs. This clonotype originated in a man aged 18 to 30 in good health and CMV-seropositive. CDR3 nucleotides: TGTGCCACCAGCAGAAAATTGACGGACCTCTACGAGCAGTACTTC. Translating gives CATSRKLTDLYEQYF. Using reference TRBV15 and TRBJ2-7 for the parts outside the CDR3, the full variable domain is DAMVIQNPRYQVTQFGKPVTLSCSQTLNHNVMYWYQQKSSQAPKLLFHYYDKDFNNEADTPDNFQSRRPNTSFCFLDIRSPGLGDTAMYLCATSRKLTDLYEQYFGPGTRLTVT.